This TCR beta chain was identified during a study of cytomegalovirus exposure and HLA in healthy donors. Broader study findings: Available immune exposure information was restricted to CMV serostatus only.

PCR employed 60 Vbeta and 13 Jbeta primers. The table came from immunoSEQ multiplex PCR; TCRdb's copy has only in-frame clones and leaves some out. The sample has 75,000 to 90,000 clones, approximately 81% seen once. The CDR3 sequence is 14 residues long. Germline V gene lookup returns CDR1 SNHLY and CDR2 FYNNEI. Trimming left V 5 bases short and J 2 bases short, with 11 bases between. A remark on this clone: Its antigen remains unknown.

The sequence was obtained from a woman between 40 and 50 years old in good health and CMV-seropositive. The gene calls are TRBV2 and TRBJ2-3, with a possible D match to TRBD2 (6 bases). Sequencing used PBMCs. The CDR3 sequence: CASSPDYYTDTQYF. The CDR3 DNA reads TGTGCCAGCAGTCCGGACTATTACACAGATACGCAGTATTTT.